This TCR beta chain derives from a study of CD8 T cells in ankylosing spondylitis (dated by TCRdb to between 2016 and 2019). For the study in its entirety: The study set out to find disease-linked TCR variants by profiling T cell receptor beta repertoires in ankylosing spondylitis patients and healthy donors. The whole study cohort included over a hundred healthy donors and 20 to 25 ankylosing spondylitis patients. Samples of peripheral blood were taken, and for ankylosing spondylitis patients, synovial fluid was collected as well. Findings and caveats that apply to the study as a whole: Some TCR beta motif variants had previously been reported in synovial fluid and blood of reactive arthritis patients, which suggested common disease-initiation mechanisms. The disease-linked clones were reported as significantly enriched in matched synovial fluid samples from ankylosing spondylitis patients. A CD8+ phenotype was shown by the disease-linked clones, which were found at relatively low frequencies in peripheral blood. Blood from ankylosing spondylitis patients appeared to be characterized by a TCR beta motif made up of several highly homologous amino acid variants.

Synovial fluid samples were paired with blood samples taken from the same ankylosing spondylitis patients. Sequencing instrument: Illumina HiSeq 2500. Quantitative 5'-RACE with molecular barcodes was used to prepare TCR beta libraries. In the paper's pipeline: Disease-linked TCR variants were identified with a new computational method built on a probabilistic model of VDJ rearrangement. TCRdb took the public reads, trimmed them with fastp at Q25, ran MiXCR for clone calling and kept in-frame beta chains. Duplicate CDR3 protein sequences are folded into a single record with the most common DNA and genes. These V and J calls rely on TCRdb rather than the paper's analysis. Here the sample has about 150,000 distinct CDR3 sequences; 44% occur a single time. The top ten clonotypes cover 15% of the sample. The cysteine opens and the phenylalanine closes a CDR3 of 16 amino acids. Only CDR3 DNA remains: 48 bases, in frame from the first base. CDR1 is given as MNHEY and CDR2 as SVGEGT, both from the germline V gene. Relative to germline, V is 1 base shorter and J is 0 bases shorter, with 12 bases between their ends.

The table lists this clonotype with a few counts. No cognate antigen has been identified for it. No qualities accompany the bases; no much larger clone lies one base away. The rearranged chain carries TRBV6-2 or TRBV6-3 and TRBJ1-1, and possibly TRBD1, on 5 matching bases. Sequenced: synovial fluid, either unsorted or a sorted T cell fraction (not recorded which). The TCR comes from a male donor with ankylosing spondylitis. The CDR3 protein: CASSYWQGRMNTEAFF. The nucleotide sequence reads TGTGCCAGCAGTTACTGGCAGGGCCGTATGAACACTGAAGCTTTCTTT.